This T cell receptor beta chain is from a study of blood T cell repertoires in COVID-19. On the study more broadly: Donors in the United States, Italy and Spain gave samples during acute or convalescent COVID-19.

Each recovered donor of Cohort 3 presented with two negative PCRs, clearance, or symptom resolution. Clones were read by immunoSEQ multiplex PCR, and TCRdb kept only the in-frame ones, dropping some. The data hold approximately 260,000 clones, with about 90% observed a single time. Material: PBMCs or T cells enriched from blood (not recorded which). This receptor was obtained from a woman in her sixties who had recovered from COVID-19.

The CDR3 DNA is TGTGCCAGCAGCCCCGGACAGCGCGATTCACCCCTCCACTTT. It specifies CASSPGQRDSPLHF. The chain links TRBV28 to TRBJ1-6, with D maybe TRBD1 (6 bases). This CDR3 is built from 14 residues. In germline, CDR1 is MDHEN, CDR2 SYDVKM. The ends were cut back, 6 bases at V and 8 bases at J, with 14 bases in the middle.